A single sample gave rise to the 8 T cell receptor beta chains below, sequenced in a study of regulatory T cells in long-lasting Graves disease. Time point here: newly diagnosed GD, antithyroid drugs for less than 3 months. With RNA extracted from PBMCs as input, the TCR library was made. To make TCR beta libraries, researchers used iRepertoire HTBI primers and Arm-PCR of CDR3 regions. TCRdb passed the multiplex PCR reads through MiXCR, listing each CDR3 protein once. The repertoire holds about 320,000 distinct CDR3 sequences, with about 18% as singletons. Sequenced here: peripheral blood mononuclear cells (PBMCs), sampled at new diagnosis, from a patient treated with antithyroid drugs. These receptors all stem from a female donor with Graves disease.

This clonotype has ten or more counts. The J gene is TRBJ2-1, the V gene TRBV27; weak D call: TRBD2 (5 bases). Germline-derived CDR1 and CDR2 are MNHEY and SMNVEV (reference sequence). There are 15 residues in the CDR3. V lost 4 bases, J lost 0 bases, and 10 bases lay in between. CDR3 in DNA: TGTGCCAGCAGTTCCCCGCTAGCCTCCTACAATGAGCAGTTCTTC. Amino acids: CASSSPLASYNEQFF.

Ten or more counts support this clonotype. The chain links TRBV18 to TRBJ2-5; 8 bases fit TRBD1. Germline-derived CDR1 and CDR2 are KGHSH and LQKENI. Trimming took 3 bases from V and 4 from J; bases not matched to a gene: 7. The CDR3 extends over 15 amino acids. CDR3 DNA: TGTGCCAGCTCACCGAGGACAGGGAATCGAGAGACCCAGTACTTC. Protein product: CASSPRTGNRETQYF.

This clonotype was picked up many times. CDR3 loop: CASSAGDLTQYF. The DNA of the CDR3 is TGTGCCAGCAGTGCCGGGGACCTAACGCAGTATTTT. The chain joins TRBV12-3 or TRBV12-4 to TRBJ2-3; D assignment may be TRBD1 or TRBD2 (5 bases each). The germline V and J ends were trimmed by 5 bases and 9 bases, with 12 bases remaining between them. The CDR3 is made up of 12 amino acids.

CDR3 nucleotide sequence: TGTGCCTGGAGTGTACTGGGAGCCAGGGCCAATGAGCAGTTCTTC. Its protein product is CAWSVLGARANEQFF. The gene calls are TRBV30 and TRBJ2-1; D could derive from TRBD1 or TRBD2 (5 bases each). Per germline, CDR1 GTSNPN and CDR2 SVGIG (reference sequence). V was pared by 0 bases and J by 6 bases, with 15 bases between. The CDR3 spans 15 residues. The complete variable domain, with remaining parts taken from reference TRBV30 and TRBJ2-1, reads SQTIHQWPATLVQPVGSPLSLECTVEGTSNPNLYWYRQAAGRGLQLLFYSVGIGQISSEVPQNLSASRPQDRQFILSSKKLLLSDSGFYLCAWSVLGARANEQFFGPGTRLTVL.

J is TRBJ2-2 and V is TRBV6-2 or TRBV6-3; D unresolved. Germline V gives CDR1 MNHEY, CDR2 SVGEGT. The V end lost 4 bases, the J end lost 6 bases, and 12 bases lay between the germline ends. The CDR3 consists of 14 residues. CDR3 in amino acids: CASSFRVLAGELFF. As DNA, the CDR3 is TGTGCCAGCAGTTTTCGAGTTTTGGCCGGGGAGCTGTTTTTT.

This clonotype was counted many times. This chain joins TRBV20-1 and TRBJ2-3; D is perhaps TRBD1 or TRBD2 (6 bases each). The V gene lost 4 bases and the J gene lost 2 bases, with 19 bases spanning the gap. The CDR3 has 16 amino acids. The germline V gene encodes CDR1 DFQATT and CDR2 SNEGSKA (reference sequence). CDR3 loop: CSATHPGAGSTDTQYF. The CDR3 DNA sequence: TGCAGTGCTACACACCCGGGGGCGGGCTCCACAGATACGCAGTATTTT.

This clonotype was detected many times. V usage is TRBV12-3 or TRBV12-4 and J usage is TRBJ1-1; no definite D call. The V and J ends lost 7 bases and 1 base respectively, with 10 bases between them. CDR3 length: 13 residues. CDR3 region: CASNSIENTEAFF. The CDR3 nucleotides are TGTGCCAGCAACTCGATCGAGAACACTGAAGCTTTCTTT.

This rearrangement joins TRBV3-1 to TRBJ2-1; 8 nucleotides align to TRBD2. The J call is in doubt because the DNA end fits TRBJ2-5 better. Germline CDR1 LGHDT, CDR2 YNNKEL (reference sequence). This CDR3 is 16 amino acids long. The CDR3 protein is CASSLAGRGGRETQYF. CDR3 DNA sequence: TGTGCCAGCAGCCTCGCGGGACGGGGGGGGCGAGAGACCCAGTACTTC.